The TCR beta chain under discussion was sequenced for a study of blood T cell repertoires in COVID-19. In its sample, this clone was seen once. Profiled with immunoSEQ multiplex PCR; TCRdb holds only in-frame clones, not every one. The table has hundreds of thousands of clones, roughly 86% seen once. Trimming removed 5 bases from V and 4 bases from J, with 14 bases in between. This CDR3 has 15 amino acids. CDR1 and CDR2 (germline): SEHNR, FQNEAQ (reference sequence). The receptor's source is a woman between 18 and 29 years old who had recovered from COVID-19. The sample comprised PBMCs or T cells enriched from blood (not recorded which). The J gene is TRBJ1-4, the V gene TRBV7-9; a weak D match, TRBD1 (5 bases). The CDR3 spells CASSLQGRVNEKLFF. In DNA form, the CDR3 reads TGTGCCAGCAGCCTCCAAGGCAGGGTTAATGAAAAACTGTTTTTT.